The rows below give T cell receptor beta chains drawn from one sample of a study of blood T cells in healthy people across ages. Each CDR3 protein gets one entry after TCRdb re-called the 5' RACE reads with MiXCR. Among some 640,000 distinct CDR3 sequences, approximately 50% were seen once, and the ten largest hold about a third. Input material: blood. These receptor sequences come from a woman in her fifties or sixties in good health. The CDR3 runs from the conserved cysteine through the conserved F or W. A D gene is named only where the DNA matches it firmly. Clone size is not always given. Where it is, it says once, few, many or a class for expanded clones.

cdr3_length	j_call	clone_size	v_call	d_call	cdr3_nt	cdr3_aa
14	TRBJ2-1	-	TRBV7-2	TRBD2	TGTGCCAGCAGCCGTCGGGGAGGGTACAAGGAGCAGTTCTTC	CASSRRGGYKEQFF
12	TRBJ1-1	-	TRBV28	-	TGTGCCAGCAGTCCTCCTAACACTGAAGCTTTCTTT	CASSPPNTEAFF
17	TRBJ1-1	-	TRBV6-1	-	TGTGCCAGCACCCTATACGGGGTACAGGGTCTGGGCGCTGAAGCTTTCTTT	CASTLYGVQGLGAEAFF
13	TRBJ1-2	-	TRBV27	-	TGTGCCAGCAGTTCGGCAGTGAAGTATGGCTACACCTTC	CASSSAVKYGYTF
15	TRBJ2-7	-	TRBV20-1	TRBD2	TGCAGTGCTAGAGATTCTAGCGGGAGCTCCTACGAGCAGTACTTC	CSARDSSGSSYEQYF
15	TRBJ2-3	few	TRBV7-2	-	TGTGCCAGCAGCTTAGGGACCTTTAGCACAGATACGCAGTATTTT	CASSLGTFSTDTQYF
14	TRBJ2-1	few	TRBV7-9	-	TGTGCCAGCAGTTCGCGTATCGCCTACAATGAGCAGTTCTTC	CASSSRIAYNEQFF
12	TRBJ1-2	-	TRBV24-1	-	TGTGCCACCGGGGACATAACCTATGGCTACACCTTC	CATGDITYGYTF
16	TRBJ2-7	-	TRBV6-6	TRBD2	TGTGCCAGCAGGCAACTAGCGACTGTTCCCTCCTACGAGCAGTACTTC	CASRQLATVPSYEQYF
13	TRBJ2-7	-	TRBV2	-	TGTGCCAGCAGACTAGGGTTGGCTAATGAGCAGTACTTC	CASRLGLANEQYF
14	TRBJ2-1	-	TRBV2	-	TGTGCCAGCAGTGAGGTCGCTAGTCTTAATGAGCAGTTCTTC	CASSEVASLNEQFF
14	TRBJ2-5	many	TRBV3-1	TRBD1	TGTGCCAGCAGCCCCGGGACAGCCGGTGAGACCCAGTACTTC	CASSPGTAGETQYF
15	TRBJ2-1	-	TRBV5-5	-	TGTGCCAGCAGCTCGGGAGTGGGGTCCTACAATGAGCAGTTCTTC	CASSSGVGSYNEQFF
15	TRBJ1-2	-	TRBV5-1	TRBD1	TGCGCCAGCAGCTTGGACCGGGACAGGGGGTCCGGCTACACCTTC	CASSLDRDRGSGYTF